Below, 17 T cell receptor beta chains from the same sample are listed, as sequenced in a study of T cell clones after liver transplantation. TCRdb's table, derived via immunoSEQ multiplex PCR, lists solely in-frame clones and lacks some. The sample yields roughly 80,000 clones, around four fifths seen once. The source was CD4+ T cells from blood, collected at the 22-month timepoint. Every receptor here comes from a human patient who received a liver transplant. Some T cells may arise from the graft donor.

This chain links TRBV5-5 with TRBJ1-5; TRBD1 matches at 7 bases. V was pared by 1 base and J by 7 bases, with 11 bases of the junction left unmatched. The CDR3 extends over 16 amino acids. Per germline, CDR1 SGHKS and CDR2 YYEKEE (reference sequence). Written as DNA, the CDR3 is TGTGCCAGCAGCTTGCGCGGTGACAGGGCCATGCAGCCCCAGCATTTT. Its translation is CASSLRGDRAMQPQHF.

There are a few counts of this clone. The chain uses TRBV27 and TRBJ2-1, with TRBD1 matching over 7 bases. The CDR3 has 15 residues. Germline lookup yields CDR1 MNHEY and CDR2 SMNVEV (reference sequence). Unmatched junction bases numbered 13, after V lost 6 bases and J lost 8 bases. CDR3 amino acids: CASSLGTVRSDEQFF. The CDR3 nucleotides are TGTGCCAGCAGCCTCGGGACAGTTCGGTCAGATGAGCAGTTCTTC.

The chain links TRBV7-2 to TRBJ2-7, with 14 bases aligning to TRBD2. The CDR3 loop spans 15 amino acids. V was clipped by 5 bases and J by 5 bases; unmatched bases: 5. Germline lookup yields CDR1 SGHTA and CDR2 FQGNSA. CDR3 sequence: CASSKGLAGVDEQYF. CDR3 nucleotides: TGTGCCAGCAGCAAGGGACTAGCGGGAGTCGACGAGCAGTACTTC.

In nucleotides, the CDR3 is TGTGCCAGCAGCCTAGGGGCAGGGGGCCACAAAGAGACCCAGTACTTC. It translates to CASSLGAGGHKETQYF. The V call is TRBV5-8, the J call TRBJ2-5; 8 bases match TRBD1. The CDR3 loop spans 16 amino acids. The V gene's germline CDR1 is SGHTS and CDR2 YDEGEE. With 4 bases clipped from V and 3 bases from J, the junction kept 11 bases outside the gene matches. Drawing the rest from reference TRBV5-8 and TRBJ2-5, the complete variable domain is EAGVTQSPTHLIKTRGQQATLRCSPISGHTSVYWYQQALGLGLQFLLWYDEGEERNRGNFPPRFSGRQFPNYSSELNVNALELEDSALYLCASSLGAGGHKETQYFGPGTRLLVL.

The rearrangement joins TRBV7-2 to TRBJ2-7, with 7 nucleotides matching TRBD1. The germline CDR1 and CDR2 sequences are SGHTA and FQGNSA. V lost 4 bases and J lost 6; bases outside the gene matches: 6. This CDR3 has 13 amino acids. The CDR3 spells CASSSRGPPEQYF. The CDR3 DNA is TGTGCCAGCAGCTCGAGGGGGCCCCCCGAGCAGTACTTC. Variable domain in full (rest from reference TRBV7-2 and TRBJ2-7): GAGVSQSPSNKVTEKGKDVELRCDPISGHTALYWYRQSLGQGLEFLIYFQGNSAPDKSGLPSDRFSAERTGGSVSTLTIQRTQQEDSAVYLCASSSRGPPEQYFGPGTRLTVT.

The V call is TRBV30, the J call TRBJ1-5; 7 positions match TRBD1. V was pared by 3 bases and J by 2 bases, with 1 base of the junction left unmatched. This CDR3 contains 13 residues. Germline values: CDR1 GTSNPN, CDR2 SVGIG (reference sequence). The CDR3 sequence is CAWSGQGNQPQHF. The DNA for the CDR3 is TGTGCCTGGAGCGGACAGGGCAATCAGCCCCAGCATTTT.

The chain has TRBV7-3 and TRBJ2-1; possibly TRBD1 for D (5 bases). The CDR3 loop spans 15 amino acids. With 0 bases removed from V and 9 bases from J, the gap between germline ends came to 15 bases. The V gene's germline CDR1 is SGHTA and CDR2 FQGTGA. Here the CDR3 DNA reads TGTGCCAGCAGCTTAACGACATCAGGGTTGGGTGAGCAGTTCTTC. Its protein is CASSLTTSGLGEQFF.

This clone was recorded only once. This chain uses TRBV7-8 with TRBJ2-7; D unclear. This CDR3 is 15 amino acids long. The V gene lost 1 base and the J gene lost 6 bases, with 16 bases spanning the gap. Germline CDR1 is SGHVS and CDR2 is FQNEAQ. This chain's CDR3 is CASSLVSPTISEQYF. CDR3 bases: TGTGCCAGCAGCTTAGTGTCCCCCACCATAAGCGAGCAGTACTTC.

V is TRBV19 and J is TRBJ2-2; tentative D call: TRBD1 (6 bases). Germline CDR1 LNHDA, CDR2 SQIVND (reference sequence). Trimming took 8 bases from V and 5 from J, leaving 24 bases between them. This CDR3 spans 17 amino acids. The CDR3 DNA is TGTGCCAGTTATCAACCGCCTCGTCCAGGGGTGACCGGGGAGCTGTTTTTT. Protein product: CASYQPPRPGVTGELFF.

The rearrangement uses TRBV7-9 and TRBJ2-2, with D possibly TRBD2 on 5 matching bases. The CDR3 is made up of 14 amino acids. Per germline, CDR1 SEHNR and CDR2 FQNEAQ (reference sequence). The V and J ends lost 1 base and 4 bases respectively, with 7 bases between them. DNA of the CDR3: TGTGCCAGCAGCTTAGAAGCGGCCACCGGGGAGCTGTTTTTT. Residues: CASSLEAATGELFF.

This chain joins TRBV10-3 and TRBJ1-2; the match to TRBD1 covers 11 bases. The CDR3 runs 14 residues. The trim removed 6 bases at V and 6 bases at J, leaving 6 bases unmatched. Per the germline V gene, CDR1 is ENHRY and CDR2 is SYGVKD. CDR3 region: CAISERDRGDGYTF. In DNA form, the CDR3 reads TGTGCCATCAGCGAAAGGGACAGGGGGGATGGCTACACCTTC.

This rearrangement joins TRBV15 to TRBJ1-2, with D possibly TRBD1 on 5 matching bases. The CDR3 length is 14 residues. Germline CDR1 and CDR2: LNHNV and YYDKDF (reference sequence). The V end lost 8 bases, the J end lost 4 bases, and 17 bases lay between the germline ends. The CDR3 here is CATQKEAGSYGYTF. The CDR3 DNA reads TGTGCCACCCAAAAGGAGGCAGGGTCCTATGGCTACACCTTC.

The J gene is TRBJ2-5, the V gene TRBV6-5; D is ambiguous. The V and J ends lost 8 bases and 1 base respectively, with 14 bases between them. CDR1 MNHEY and CDR2 SVGAGI come from the germline V gene. This CDR3 is 14 amino acids long. CDR3 residues: CASRASQVQETQYF. In DNA form, the CDR3 reads TGTGCCAGCCGCGCTAGTCAAGTCCAAGAGACCCAGTACTTC.

The genes are TRBV28 and TRBJ2-3; the D call may be TRBD1 or TRBD2 (5 bases each). Germline CDR1 is MDHEN and CDR2 is SYDVKM. V dropped 6 bases and J dropped 5 bases, with 21 bases sitting between them. This CDR3 is built from 16 residues. The DNA of the CDR3 is TGTGCCAGCAGCCGCCGTGTGGGAAGTGGGGGAGATACGCAGTATTTT. Its translation is CASSRRVGSGGDTQYF.

The chain recombines TRBV30 with TRBJ1-3, with a weak D call TRBD1 (5 bases). Germline V CDR1 and CDR2: GTSNPN, SVGIG (reference sequence). Trimming took 3 bases from V and 2 from J, leaving 14 bases between them. CDR3 length: 15 residues. DNA of the CDR3: TGTGCCTGGAGGGATACAGGAGTAACTGGAAACACCATATATTTT. Translation gives CAWRDTGVTGNTIYF.

On this clone: A junction boundary mismatches the germline segment, possibly from a read error. The chain links TRBV5-6 to TRBJ2-3; 8 nucleotides align to TRBD1. Germline CDR1 and CDR2: SGHDT and YYEEEE. The CDR3 runs 12 residues. CDR3: CASTFLGVQGDF. In nucleotides, the CDR3 is TGTGCCAGCACCTTCCTAGGGGTACAGGGGGATTTT.

The chain has TRBV10-2 and TRBJ1-1; D ambiguous. The CDR3 extends over 13 amino acids. Germline V gene lookup returns CDR1 WSHSY and CDR2 SAAADI. V lost 4 bases and J lost 1, with 7 bases in between. CDR3 in amino acids: CASSAPRNTEAFF. The CDR3 nucleotides read TGCGCCAGCAGTGCCCCGAGGAACACTGAAGCTTTCTTT.